This is a list of T cell receptor beta chains from one sample in a study of HIV-infected patients and healthy controls. TCRdb passed the 5' RACE reads through MiXCR, listing each CDR3 protein once. Counted here are tens of thousands of distinct CDR3 sequences, about a sixth occurring once; the ten biggest clones make up under 6%. The sequencing sample was made of CD4+ T cells from blood. The source is a human donor in good health. Each CDR3 is given with its conserved first and last residue. The order of the fields is CDR3 DNA, CDR3 protein, D gene, V gene, J gene, clone size. D genes are given only for firm matches. Clone size is shown for a subset of rows, as once, few, many or a class of expanded clone.

DNA: TGCAGTGCTAGAGTTAGCGGGAGTCGCTACAATGAGCAGTTCTTC
CDR3: CSARVSGSRYNEQFF
D: TRBD2
V: TRBV20-1
J: TRBJ2-1
size: few

DNA: TGCAGTGCTAGAGATCTCCCTCAGGGCAGGTCCCGGATCTTC
CDR3: CSARDLPQGRSRIF
D: .
V: TRBV20-1
J: TRBJ1-2
size: .

DNA: TGTGCCAGCAGCTTAAACAGGGCCTATGGCTACACCTTC
CDR3: CASSLNRAYGYTF
D: .
V: TRBV5-8
J: TRBJ1-2
size: .

DNA: TGTGCCAGCAGCCCAAACCATAAGGCGGCGAGGGAGGATACGCAGTATTTT
CDR3: CASSPNHKAAREDTQYF
D: .
V: TRBV7-6
J: TRBJ2-3
size: many

DNA: TGTGCCAGCAGCCAAGAACGCCTAGCTGTATACAATGAGCAGTTCTTC
CDR3: CASSQERLAVYNEQFF
D: .
V: TRBV14
J: TRBJ2-1
size: .

DNA: TGCGCCAGCAGCCAAGGACTAGCGGGGGGGCCGGGGGCGTTCTTC
CDR3: CASSQGLAGGPGAFF
D: TRBD2
V: TRBV5-1
J: TRBJ2-1
size: few

DNA: TGTGCCAGCAGCCCTCGGGCGAACACCGGGGAGCTGTTTTTT
CDR3: CASSPRANTGELFF
D: .
V: TRBV7-3
J: TRBJ2-2
size: few

DNA: TGCGCCAGCAGCTGGACAGTCCCGGCCTACAATGAGCAGTTCTTC
CDR3: CASSWTVPAYNEQFF
D: .
V: TRBV5-1
J: TRBJ2-1
size: .

DNA: TGCGCCAGCAGCTTGGTCACGGGGGGGCAAATCGGAACAGATACGCAGTATTTT
CDR3: CASSLVTGGQIGTDTQYF
D: TRBD2
V: TRBV5-1
J: TRBJ2-3
size: .

DNA: TGTGCCAGCAGCCCGAACAGGGGGGCTTTCTTT
CDR3: CASSPNRGAFF
D: TRBD1
V: TRBV7-2
J: TRBJ1-1
size: many

DNA: TGTGCCAGCTCACCGTCAGCCTTACTAGCCAAAAACATTCAGTACTTC
CDR3: CASSPSALLAKNIQYF
D: .
V: TRBV18
J: TRBJ2-4
size: few

DNA: TGCAGCGTTGACCCCCCTAGCGAAAATGAGCAGTTCTTC
CDR3: CSVDPPSENEQFF
D: .
V: TRBV29-1
J: TRBJ2-1
size: many

DNA: TGTGCCAGCAGTCGAGGCCTGCAGTGGACCCAGTACTTC
CDR3: CASSRGLQWTQYF
D: .
V: TRBV5-8
J: TRBJ2-5
size: few

DNA: TGTGCCTGGAGTTCGGGACAGGGGGCGATTGAAGCTTTCTTT
CDR3: CAWSSGQGAIEAFF
D: TRBD1
V: TRBV30
J: TRBJ1-1
size: .

DNA: TGTGCCAGCAGCCGGGGGGGCTCCTACAATGAGCAGTTCTTC
CDR3: CASSRGGSYNEQFF
D: TRBD2
V: TRBV11-2
J: TRBJ2-1
size: .

DNA: TGTGCCAGCAGCTTATATTCAGATACGCAGTATTTT
CDR3: CASSLYSDTQYF
D: .
V: TRBV7-2
J: TRBJ2-3
size: .

DNA: TGTGCCAGCAGCTTCCGGGACTCCAGACTCACTGGGGCCAACGTCCTGACTTTC
CDR3: CASSFRDSRLTGANVLTF
D: .
V: TRBV7-2
J: TRBJ2-6
size: .

DNA: TGTGCCAGCAGCTCTAGCGCCGGAGGACCATGGTTCTTC
CDR3: CASSSSAGGPWFF
D: .
V: TRBV7-3
J: TRBJ2-1
size: many

DNA: TGTGCCACCAGTGATCCGACAGGGGTCCCAAATGGCTACACCTTC
CDR3: CATSDPTGVPNGYTF
D: TRBD1
V: TRBV24-1
J: TRBJ1-2
size: few

DNA: TGTGCCAGCAGCCCCACCCGGACTAGCGTTGAGTACTTC
CDR3: CASSPTRTSVEYF
D: TRBD2
V: TRBV7-2
J: TRBJ2-4
size: .

DNA: TGTGCCAGCAGCTTGGTCAGGGTTTACGAGCAGTACTTC
CDR3: CASSLVRVYEQYF
D: .
V: TRBV7-2
J: TRBJ2-7
size: few

DNA: TGCAGTGCTAGAGGGGATGGGTTGCGGACAACATACTACGAGCAGTACTTC
CDR3: CSARGDGLRTTYYEQYF
D: .
V: TRBV20-1
J: TRBJ2-7
size: few

DNA: TGCGCCAGCAGCAACAGACACCAGGGATTAAATGAAAAACTGTTTTTT
CDR3: CASSNRHQGLNEKLFF
D: .
V: TRBV5-1
J: TRBJ1-4
size: few

DNA: TGTGCCTGGAGCCCCAGCGCTCGGCAGCCCCAGCATTTT
CDR3: CAWSPSARQPQHF
D: .
V: TRBV30
J: TRBJ1-5
size: .

DNA: TGTGCCAGCAGCTTGTCGGGGGCAAGAGAGACCCAGTACTTC
CDR3: CASSLSGARETQYF
D: .
V: TRBV5-5
J: TRBJ2-5
size: few

DNA: TGCAGTGCTAGGCGTCAGGGGCAGATCACAGATACGCAGTATTTT
CDR3: CSARRQGQITDTQYF
D: .
V: TRBV20-1
J: TRBJ2-3
size: many

DNA: TGTGCCAGCACGTCACAGGCAGGGGCCTCCTACAATGAGCAGTTCTTC
CDR3: CASTSQAGASYNEQFF
D: .
V: TRBV18
J: TRBJ2-1
size: once

DNA: TGTGCCAGCAGCTTCAAGCTGGGCCCTGGGGAGCTGTTTTTT
CDR3: CASSFKLGPGELFF
D: .
V: TRBV7-2
J: TRBJ2-2
size: .

DNA: TGCAGTGCCCAGCTCAAAGGGACCTCCTACGAGCAGTACTTC
CDR3: CSAQLKGTSYEQYF
D: .
V: TRBV20-1
J: TRBJ2-7
size: .

DNA: TGTGCCAGCTCAGGCTCCGGCACCCACGGAAACACCATATATTTT
CDR3: CASSGSGTHGNTIYF
D: .
V: TRBV18
J: TRBJ1-3
size: .

DNA: TGTGCCAGCAGCTATCACGCCATGAACACTGAAGCTTTCTTT
CDR3: CASSYHAMNTEAFF
D: .
V: TRBV7-9
J: TRBJ1-1
size: .

DNA: TGTGCCAGCGGGTGGATAGGGACAGGGACAATCAGGGCGCAGCATTTT
CDR3: CASGWIGTGTIRAQHF
D: TRBD1
V: TRBV28
J: TRBJ1-5
size: .

DNA: TGTGCCAGCAGCTTAAAGGGACAGGGGGCTGGTGGCTACACCTTC
CDR3: CASSLKGQGAGGYTF
D: TRBD1
V: TRBV7-2
J: TRBJ1-2
size: few

DNA: TGTGCCAGCTCGCCTAGGGAAGATGCGGCCGAAGCTTTCTTT
CDR3: CASSPREDAAEAFF
D: .
V: TRBV18
J: TRBJ1-1
size: few

DNA: TGCAGTGCTAGCCTCGTGGACAGGGGGCTTTCACCCCTCCACTTT
CDR3: CSASLVDRGLSPLHF
D: TRBD1
V: TRBV20-1
J: TRBJ1-6
size: few

DNA: TGCGCCAGCAGCCCGTCGGCGGGGCAAGGGAACACTGAAGCTTTCTTT
CDR3: CASSPSAGQGNTEAFF
D: .
V: TRBV5-1
J: TRBJ1-1
size: few

DNA: TGTGCCAGCAGTGAAGCCGCCTCAGCAGATGAGCAGTTCTTC
CDR3: CASSEAASADEQFF
D: .
V: TRBV2
J: TRBJ2-1
size: .

DNA: TGTGCCAGCTCGACACAACTCACTAACTATGGCTACACCTTC
CDR3: CASSTQLTNYGYTF
D: .
V: TRBV19
J: TRBJ1-2
size: .

DNA: TGCGCCAGCAGTTCAATAGGGTATGGCTACACCTTC
CDR3: CASSSIGYGYTF
D: .
V: TRBV5-1
J: TRBJ1-2
size: few

DNA: TGTGCCAGTAGTCTATTGGGGGACACTACCTACGAGCAGTACTTC
CDR3: CASSLLGDTTYEQYF
D: .
V: TRBV19
J: TRBJ2-7
size: .

DNA: TGTGCCAGCAGCGAATGGGGACTAGAGTTGGGTGAGCAGTTCTTC
CDR3: CASSEWGLELGEQFF
D: TRBD2
V: TRBV9
J: TRBJ2-1
size: .

DNA: TGTGCCACTAGAGGGACAGCGGGGGGGGCTGAAGCTTTCTTT
CDR3: CATRGTAGGAEAFF
D: TRBD1
V: TRBV28
J: TRBJ1-1
size: .